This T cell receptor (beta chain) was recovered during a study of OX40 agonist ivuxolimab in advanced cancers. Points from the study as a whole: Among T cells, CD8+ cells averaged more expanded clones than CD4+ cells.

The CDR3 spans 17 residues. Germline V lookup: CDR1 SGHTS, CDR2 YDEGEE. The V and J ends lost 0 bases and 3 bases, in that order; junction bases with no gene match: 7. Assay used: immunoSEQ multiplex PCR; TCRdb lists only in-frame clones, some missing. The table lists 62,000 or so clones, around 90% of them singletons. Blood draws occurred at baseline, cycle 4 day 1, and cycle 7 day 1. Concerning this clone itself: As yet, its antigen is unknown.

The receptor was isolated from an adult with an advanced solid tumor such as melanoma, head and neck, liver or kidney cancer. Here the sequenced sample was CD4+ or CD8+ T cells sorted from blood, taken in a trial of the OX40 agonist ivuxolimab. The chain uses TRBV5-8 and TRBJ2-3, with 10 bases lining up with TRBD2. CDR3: CASSLARLAGVTDTQYF. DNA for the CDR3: TGTGCCAGCAGCTTGGCTAGGCTAGCGGGAGTGACAGATACGCAGTATTTT.